These 25 T cell receptor beta chains originate from one sample sequenced in a study of blood T cell repertoires in COVID-19. Assay: immunoSEQ multiplex PCR; the TCRdb copy retains only in-frame clones and omits some. The data hold 180,000 or so clones, with roughly three quarters observed a single time. The sequenced sample consisted of peripheral blood. The receptors derive from a woman aged 50 to 60 with active or convalescent COVID-19.

With respect to this clone: The same CDR3 is also encoded by other DNA sequences in this sample. The chain recombines TRBV28 with TRBJ2-5, with 10 bases fitting TRBD1. Trimming cost V 3 bases and J 2 bases; bases outside gene matches: 3. Germline CDR1 is MDHEN and CDR2 is SYDVKM. CDR3 length equals 15 residues. CDR3 DNA sequence: TGTGCCAGCAGTTTGGGGGACAGGGGACAAGAGACCCAGTACTTC. Protein: CASSLGDRGQETQYF.

The chain has TRBV4-2 and TRBJ1-6; 9 bases are a match to TRBD1. Losses at the gene ends were 3 bases for V and 7 bases for J; bases not matched to a gene: 4. CDR1 is LGHNA and CDR2 is YNFKEQ in the germline V gene. The CDR3 runs to 15 residues. The CDR3 here is CASSQPGQGNSPLHF. CDR3 sequence (DNA): TGTGCCAGCAGCCAGCCAGGACAGGGGAATTCACCCCTCCACTTT.

V is TRBV30 and J is TRBJ2-6; perhaps TRBD1 as D (6 bases). The CDR3 length is 16 residues. The germline gives CDR1 GTSNPN, CDR2 SVGIG (reference sequence). The V end was cut by 5 bases, the J end by 0 bases, with 14 bases between. CDR3 protein: CAWRQGPDSGANVLTF. The CDR3 nucleotides are TGTGCCTGGCGCCAGGGGCCCGACTCTGGGGCCAACGTCCTGACTTTC.

The chain uses TRBV7-6 and TRBJ1-5; D not resolved. The CDR3 loop spans 15 amino acids. Germline V lookup: CDR1 SGHVS, CDR2 FNYEAQ. Trimming shortened V by 5 bases and J by 0 bases, and 11 bases separated the two germline ends. The CDR3 DNA follows: TGTGCCAGCAGCCTGCGCACTAATAGCAATCAGCCCCAGCATTTT. This sequence encodes CASSLRTNSNQPQHF.

The chain uses TRBV27 and TRBJ1-4, with TRBD1 matching over 7 bases. The CDR3 is 13 residues long. After removal of 5 bases from V and 3 bases from J, the junction contained 0 bases not matched to a gene. Germline assignment: CDR1 MNHEY and CDR2 SMNVEV (reference sequence). The CDR3 here is CASSQGANEKLFF. As DNA, the CDR3 is TGTGCCAGCAGTCAGGGGGCTAATGAAAAACTGTTTTTT.

The chain combines TRBV9 with TRBJ2-5, with a tentative D call TRBD2 (7 bases). With 3 bases removed from V and 5 bases from J, the gap between germline ends came to 17 bases. The CDR3 extends over 15 amino acids. In germline, CDR1 is SGDLS, CDR2 YYNGEE. CDR3 nucleotide sequence: TGTGCCAGCAGCGGGGGGGGCGCTGGTAGGGAGACCCAGTACTTC. It is translated as CASSGGGAGRETQYF.

This clone has more than one count but fewer than ten. This rearrangement joins TRBV7-9 to TRBJ1-5; a weak D match, TRBD1 (6 bases). V dropped 1 base and J dropped 3 bases, with 22 bases sitting between them. This CDR3 is built from 19 residues. The germline gives CDR1 SEHNR, CDR2 FQNEAQ (reference sequence). CDR3 region: CASSLGPRGEGFNNQPQHF. The CDR3 DNA is TGTGCCAGCAGCTTAGGGCCCAGGGGCGAAGGTTTTAACAATCAGCCCCAGCATTTT.

V and J are TRBV28 and TRBJ1-2, with 8 nucleotides matching TRBD1. CDR1 is MDHEN and CDR2 is SYDVKM in the germline V gene. The CDR3 is 13 residues long. The ends lost 5 bases at V and 4 bases at J; junction bases unmatched: 3. The CDR3 region has the DNA TGTGCCAGCAGTGACAGGGGCGGCTATGGCTACACCTTC. This translates into CASSDRGGYGYTF.

J is TRBJ1-1 and V is TRBV11-2; D unclear. This CDR3 spans 13 amino acids. CDR1 is SGHAT and CDR2 is FQNNGV in the germline V gene. Trimming pared 6 bases from V and 1 base from J, leaving 9 bases between. For the CDR3, the DNA is TGTGCCAGCAGAGAGGTCTGGAACACTGAAGCTTTCTTT. It specifies CASREVWNTEAFF.

This clone was picked up a small number of times. The rearrangement uses TRBV29-1 and TRBJ2-3, with unresolved D. Trimming removed 4 bases from V and 2 bases from J, with 7 bases in between. This CDR3 is built from 12 residues. CDR1 and CDR2 from the germline V gene are SQVTM and ANQGSEA. This chain's CDR3 is CSVVQNTDTQYF. In DNA form, the CDR3 reads TGCAGCGTTGTACAGAACACAGATACGCAGTATTTT.

The V call is TRBV5-4, the J call TRBJ2-7; the D gene is possibly TRBD1 (6 bases). V lost 4 bases to trimming and J lost 7 bases, with 18 bases between them. CDR3 length: 14 residues. The germline V gene has CDR1 SGHNT and CDR2 YYREEE (reference sequence). The CDR3 DNA reads TGTGCCAGCAGCCCCACCAGGGGCTTGGGGGAGCAGTACTTC. It is translated as CASSPTRGLGEQYF.

The rearrangement joins TRBV5-3 to TRBJ2-3; 11 bases agree with TRBD2. TRBV5-3 is filed as an ORF, its function uncertain. CDR3 size: 15 residues. V was pared by 5 bases and J by 5 bases, with 7 bases of the junction left unmatched. Written as DNA, the CDR3 is TGTGCCAGAAGGCCGACTAGCGGGGACTTAGATACGCAGTATTTT. It is translated as CARRPTSGDLDTQYF.

The V call is TRBV3-1 (or the pseudogene TRBV3-2), the J call TRBJ2-3, with TRBD2 as a possible D gene (5 bases). Germline-derived CDR1 and CDR2 are LGHDT and YNNKEL (reference sequence). Deletions cut 1 base from V and 0 bases from J, with 20 bases between. CDR3 length: 19 residues. CDR3 nucleotide sequence: TGTGCCAGCAGCCAAGCCATTTCCTTTTTTGGACTTAGCACAGATACGCAGTATTTT. Amino acid sequence: CASSQAISFFGLSTDTQYF.

The V call is TRBV19, the J call TRBJ2-1, with 10 bases that match TRBD2. The CDR3 is made up of 16 amino acids. The V gene's germline CDR1 is LNHDA and CDR2 SQIVND (reference sequence). The junction had 5 bases not matched to a gene; V was cut back by 1 base and J by 5 bases. CDR3 sequence reads: CASSIVASGSNNEQFF. CDR3 DNA: TGTGCCAGTAGTATAGTGGCTAGCGGGAGTAACAATGAGCAGTTCTTC.

V is TRBV18 and J is TRBJ2-7, with 9 bases matching TRBD2. Trimming took 0 bases from V and 6 from J; bases not matched to a gene: 9. The CDR3 length is 16 residues. Looked up from germline, CDR1 is KGHSH and CDR2 is LQKENI. The CDR3: CASSPPRVAGAAEQYF. The CDR3, as DNA: TGTGCCAGCTCACCACCAAGGGTAGCGGGGGCCGCCGAGCAGTACTTC.

The chain joins TRBV21-1 to TRBJ2-3; the D call in the table, TRBD1, was not verified against the DNA. TRBV21-1 is recorded as a pseudogene. This CDR3 contains 19 residues. The CDR3 nucleotides are TGTGCCAGCAGCAATGGACATGTATTCCGGACAGAGAGCACAGATACGCAGTATTTT. Protein product: CASSNGHVFRTESTDTQYF.

The V gene is TRBV6-5, the J gene TRBJ1-2; 7 bases align to TRBD1. The CDR3 is 13 amino acids. Germline V gene lookup returns CDR1 MNHEY and CDR2 SVGAGI. Trimming removed 6 bases from V and 11 bases from J; junction bases left unmatched: 12. The CDR3 region is CASSQWDSGGYTF. The CDR3, as DNA: TGTGCCAGCAGCCAATGGGACAGTGGGGGATACACCTTC.

The chain uses TRBV9 and TRBJ2-3; 7 bases are a match to TRBD2. J was trimmed by 4 bases and V by 3 bases; bases with no gene match: 14. The CDR3 is made up of 17 amino acids. Per the germline V gene, CDR1 is SGDLS and CDR2 is YYNGEE. Here the CDR3 DNA reads TGTGCCAGCAGCGACCATCCAACAGCGGGATATGCAGATACGCAGTATTTT. It encodes CASSDHPTAGYADTQYF.

This clone was counted only a few times. The chain recombines TRBV5-4 with TRBJ1-5; possibly TRBD1 for D (6 bases). Germline values: CDR1 SGHNT, CDR2 YYREEE (reference sequence). Trimming shortened V by 0 bases and J by 4 bases, and 11 bases separated the two germline ends. This CDR3 has 15 residues. The CDR3, as DNA: TGTGCCAGCAGCTTGGACAGGGAACGGAATCAGCCCCAGCATTTT. Translation gives CASSLDRERNQPQHF.

The chain has TRBV25-1 and TRBJ2-5, with D perhaps TRBD2 (6 bases). Trimming took 6 bases from V and 3 from J, leaving 8 bases between them. Per the germline V gene, CDR1 is MGHDK and CDR2 is SYGVNS. CDR3 length equals 12 residues. Here the CDR3 DNA reads TGTGCCAGCAGAGGAGGGAAAGAGACCCAGTACTTC. It specifies CASRGGKETQYF.

In DNA, the CDR3 is TGCGCCAGCAGCTTGGCGGAGGGGCTGAACACCGGGGAGCTGTTTTTT. Translation: CASSLAEGLNTGELFF. V usage is TRBV5-1 and J usage is TRBJ2-2, with TRBD2 as a possible D gene (6 bases). Per the germline V gene, CDR1 is SGHRS and CDR2 is YFSETQ. The V end lost 0 bases, the J end lost 1 base, and 10 bases lay between the germline ends. CDR3 length: 16 amino acids. The full variable domain, completed using reference TRBV5-1 and TRBJ2-2, is KAGVTQTPRYLIKTRGQQVTLSCSPISGHRSVSWYQQTPGQGLQFLFEYFSETQRNKGNFPGRFSGRQFSNSRSEMNVSTLELGDSALYLCASSLAEGLNTGELFFGEGSRLTVL.

CDR3 DNA sequence: TGTGCCAGTAGTATAAAATTAGCGGGAGTCGCGGAAGAGACCCAGTACTTC. It encodes CASSIKLAGVAEETQYF. The V call is TRBV19, the J call TRBJ2-5, with TRBD2 identical over 9 bases. The CDR3 spans 17 residues. CDR1 LNHDA and CDR2 SQIVND come from the germline V gene (reference sequence). V lost 2 bases to trimming and J lost 3 bases; unmatched junction nucleotides: 10. The whole variable domain, remainder taken from reference TRBV19 and TRBJ2-5, is DGGITQSPKYLFRKEGQNVTLSCEQNLNHDAMYWYRQDPGQGLRLIYYSQIVNDFQKGDIAEGYSVSREKKESFPLTVTSAQKNPTAFYLCASSIKLAGVAEETQYFGPGTRLLVL.

The rearrangement uses TRBV28 and TRBJ2-1; TRBD1 aligns across 9 bases. This CDR3 region has 14 residues. With 8 bases clipped from V and 7 bases from J, the junction kept 9 bases outside the gene matches. In germline, CDR1 is MDHEN, CDR2 SYDVKM. This CDR3 is CASRGTGWGNEQFF. For the CDR3, the DNA is TGTGCCAGCCGAGGGACAGGGTGGGGGAATGAGCAGTTCTTC.

Concerning this clone: Additional DNA sequences in this sample encode the identical CDR3. This chain uses TRBV7-2 with TRBJ2-5; TRBD2 is a possible D gene (6 bases). Between the trimmed V and J ends, which lost 5 bases and 7 bases, there was a span of 11 bases. Germline assignment: CDR1 SGHTA and CDR2 FQGNSA. The CDR3 is 12 amino acids. The CDR3 reads CASSLELATQYF. The CDR3 DNA sequence: TGTGCCAGCAGCCTAGAACTAGCGACCCAGTACTTC.

The chain uses TRBV10-3 and TRBJ1-3; D is perhaps TRBD1 (6 bases). The CDR3 sequence is 15 residues long. CDR1 is ENHRY, CDR2 SYGVKD, per germline. Here the CDR3 DNA reads TGTGCGACCGGCGGGGGCTGGAGCGCTGGAAACACCATATATTTT. It codes for CATGGGWSAGNTIYF.